This passage covers 16 T cell receptor beta chains from one sample sequenced in a study of neurological immune-mediated disorders (dated by TCRdb to the late 2010s). Library generation was performed with 5' RACE. TCRdb records Illumina HiSeq 2500 as the sequencer. Using fastp trimming at Q25 and MiXCR clonotype assembly, TCRdb reanalyzed the public sequencing data and kept in-frame beta chains. Each entry merges the rows of one CDR3 protein and shows their most common DNA and genes. The sample table shows under 80,000 distinct CDR3 sequences, and under 5.5% are seen once. Jointly, the top ten make up less than 3.5% of the sample. The sequenced sample consisted of PBMCs. The receptors were sampled from a woman in her forties or fifties with multiple sclerosis.

This clonotype was counted ten times or more. The J gene is TRBJ2-5, the V gene TRBV5-6; D possibly matches TRBD1 or TRBD2 (5 bases each). Germline values: CDR1 SGHDT, CDR2 YYEEEE. The CDR3 runs 13 residues. Trimming pared 4 bases from V and 5 bases from J, leaving 12 bases between. As DNA, the CDR3 is TGTGCCAGCAGCCTGGGACGTGGGGAGACCCAGTACTTC. Translation gives CASSLGRGETQYF.

V and J are TRBV6-2 or TRBV6-3 and TRBJ1-1; D is unresolved. CDR1 and CDR2 from the germline V gene are MNHEY and SVGEGT. The ends were cut back, 7 bases at V and 1 base at J, with 7 bases in the middle. The CDR3 length is 12 residues. CDR3 region: CASNRGNTEAFF. The CDR3 DNA sequence: TGTGCCAGCAACCGGGGGAACACTGAAGCTTTCTTT.

This clonotype was detected many times. The chain joins TRBV27 to TRBJ1-1; D gene unclear. Looked up from germline, CDR1 is MNHEY and CDR2 is SMNVEV (reference sequence). The CDR3 length is 13 residues. Trimming removed 2 bases from V and 4 bases from J, with 8 bases in between. The DNA of the CDR3 is TGTGCCAGCAGTTTAGGCAGGCGCACTGAAGCTTTCTTT. Its protein is CASSLGRRTEAFF.

The CDR3, as DNA: TGTGCCAGCAGCCCCGCCTTAGGCGGGGGTAGCACAGATACGCAGTATTTT. This translates into CASSPALGGGSTDTQYF. The V call is TRBV11-3, the J call TRBJ2-3; 7 nucleotides match TRBD2. There are 17 residues in the CDR3. Germline V lookup: CDR1 SGHNT, CDR2 YENEEA. The V gene end was trimmed by 5 bases and the J gene end by 0 bases; junction bases not matched to a gene: 11.

This clonotype was seen at least ten times. The chain recombines TRBV29-1 with TRBJ1-2, with D perhaps matching TRBD1 (5 bases). V lost 5 bases, J lost 8 bases, and 33 bases lay in between. The V gene's germline CDR1 is SQVTM and CDR2 ANQGSEA. The CDR3 has 18 residues. The CDR3 region is CSVKGEGSWQGGFWGYTF. For the CDR3, the DNA is TGCAGCGTTAAGGGAGAGGGTTCGTGGCAGGGCGGTTTCTGGGGCTACACCTTC.

This clonotype was seen ten or more times. V usage is TRBV5-6 and J usage is TRBJ1-3, with TRBD1 as a possible D gene (5 bases). V shed 4 bases and J shed 0 bases, with 8 bases lying between them. Germline loops: CDR1 SGHDT, CDR2 YYEEEE. The CDR3 loop spans 14 amino acids. CDR3 amino acids: CASSLDISGNTIYF. The CDR3 DNA reads as TGTGCCAGCAGCCTGGACATCTCTGGAAACACCATATATTTT.

In its sample, this clonotype was seen many times. The chain employs TRBV6-2 or TRBV6-3 and TRBJ2-6; D is undetermined. This CDR3 region has 16 residues. Looked up from germline, CDR1 is MNHEY and CDR2 is SVGEGT. Trimming took 1 base from V and 3 from J, leaving 10 bases between them. The CDR3 bases are TGTGCCAGCAGTTACTTCTATGGCCATGGGGCCAACGTCCTGACTTTC. This translates into CASSYFYGHGANVLTF.

Many counts were recorded for this clonotype. The chain couples TRBV7-9 to TRBJ1-3; D not certain. The CDR3 totals 14 residues. Trimming stripped 5 bases from V and 0 bases from J, with 8 bases between. CDR1 SEHNR and CDR2 FQNEAQ come from the germline V gene (reference sequence). CDR3 residues: CASSPKISGNTIYF. The CDR3 DNA reads as TGTGCCAGCAGCCCAAAGATCTCTGGAAACACCATATATTTT.

This clonotype was detected ten times or more. The chain carries TRBV18 and TRBJ2-3; D unresolved. From germline, CDR1 is KGHSH and CDR2 LQKENI. Trimming pared 5 bases from V and 4 bases from J, leaving 10 bases between. The CDR3 has 13 amino acids. CDR3 sequence reads: CASSVNGPDTQYF. CDR3 nucleotide sequence: TGTGCCAGCTCAGTAAACGGGCCAGATACGCAGTATTTT.

The chain has TRBV15 and TRBJ2-3; D is uncertain. With 4 bases removed from V and 0 bases from J, the gap between germline ends came to 11 bases. This CDR3 is built from 15 residues. Germline loops: CDR1 LNHNV, CDR2 YYDKDF (reference sequence). As DNA, the CDR3 is TGTGCCACCAGCACGGACGGAATAAGCACAGATACGCAGTATTTT. Its translation: CATSTDGISTDTQYF. Combining the CDR3 with reference TRBV15 and TRBJ2-3 gives the whole variable domain DAMVIQNPRYQVTQFGKPVTLSCSQTLNHNVMYWYQQKSSQAPKLLFHYYDKDFNNEADTPDNFQSRRPNTSFCFLDIRSPGLGDTAMYLCATSTDGISTDTQYFGPGTRLTVL.

This clonotype appeared a few times. The rearrangement joins TRBV20-1 to TRBJ1-2; D might be TRBD1 (5 bases). Trimming took 1 base from V and 6 from J, leaving 9 bases between them. There are 12 residues in the CDR3. CDR1 DFQATT and CDR2 SNEGSKA come from the germline V gene (reference sequence). CDR3 DNA: TGCAGTGCTAGAGGTCAAGGGGATGGCTACACCTTC. Protein: CSARGQGDGYTF.

This chain uses TRBV6-5 with TRBJ1-4; D might be TRBD1 (6 bases). Trimming took 0 bases from V and 8 from J, leaving 10 bases between them. Germline V CDR1 and CDR2: MNHEY, SVGAGI. The CDR3 totals 14 residues. Written as DNA, the CDR3 is TGTGCCAGCAGTTACTCACAGGGCGGCGAAAAACTGTTTTTT. It yields the protein CASSYSQGGEKLFF.

This clonotype was seen ten or more times. The chain recombines TRBV7-9 with TRBJ2-7; D gene ambiguous. Germline V gene sequence: CDR1 SEHNR, CDR2 FQNEAQ (reference sequence). V was cut by 3 bases and J by 7 bases, with 16 bases left in between. This CDR3 comprises 14 residues. The CDR3 loop is CASSFIRSTEEQYF. DNA of the CDR3: TGTGCCAGCAGCTTTATCCGGTCCACTGAAGAGCAGTACTTC.

This clonotype was seen many times. V is TRBV18 and J is TRBJ2-1; TRBD1 matches 8 bases. The CDR3 is 15 residues long. The germline CDR1 and CDR2 sequences are KGHSH and LQKENI. J was trimmed by 2 bases and V by 6 bases; bases with no gene match: 6. Here the CDR3 DNA reads TGTGCCAGCTCCCTCAAGACAGGGGCCTACAATGAGCAGTTCTTC. This gives the protein CASSLKTGAYNEQFF.

With regard to this clonotype: Here the CDR3 omits its conserved ending phenylalanine or tryptophan, so a read error is the likely source. CDR3 residues: CASSVLQGVDGYTN. CDR3 nucleotide sequence: TGCGCCAGCAGCGTCCTACAGGGAGTCGATGGCTACACCAAC. The chain carries TRBV5-1 and TRBJ1-2; TRBD1 might be the D (6 bases). The germline V and J ends were trimmed by 4 bases and 6 bases, with 16 bases remaining between them. The CDR3 has 14 residues. From germline, CDR1 is SGHRS and CDR2 YFSETQ.

This clonotype was found many times. This rearrangement joins TRBV19 to TRBJ2-7; the D is unclear. Germline loops: CDR1 LNHDA, CDR2 SQIVND (reference sequence). CDR3 length: 13 amino acids. V was pared by 5 bases and J by 0 bases, with 8 bases between. CDR3 DNA: TGTGCCAGTAGTGAGGCAGACTCCTACGAGCAGTACTTC. Encoded protein: CASSEADSYEQYF. Looking up the rest from reference TRBV19 and TRBJ2-7 gives the full variable domain: DGGITQSPKYLFRKEGQNVTLSCEQNLNHDAMYWYRQDPGQGLRLIYYSQIVNDFQKGDIAEGYSVSREKKESFPLTVTSAQKNPTAFYLCASSEADSYEQYFGPGTRLTVT.